This TCR beta chain came from a study of T cell responses to AZD1222 COVID-19 vaccine. Overall study findings and caveats: Baseline seropositivity characterized only a handful of AZD1222 recipients.

Some clones are missing from TCRdb's copy, which holds only in-frame ones; the method was immunoSEQ multiplex PCR. Of roughly 100,000 clones in the sample, 82% were seen once. Comments on this clone: Its antigen is unidentified.

This CDR3 has 15 residues. Germline V gene sequence: CDR1 SGHTS, CDR2 YDEGEE. V lost 0 bases and J 3 bases, leaving 10 bases between the germline ends. The chain employs TRBV5-8 and TRBJ2-1, with D possibly being TRBD2 (6 bases). Sequenced material: peripheral blood, taken on day 0 of AZD1222 vaccination. The sequence was obtained from an adult in good health. For the CDR3, the DNA is TGTGCCAGCAGCTTGGCCGGGGGAAACTACAATGAGCAGTTCTTC. Translated: CASSLAGGNYNEQFF.